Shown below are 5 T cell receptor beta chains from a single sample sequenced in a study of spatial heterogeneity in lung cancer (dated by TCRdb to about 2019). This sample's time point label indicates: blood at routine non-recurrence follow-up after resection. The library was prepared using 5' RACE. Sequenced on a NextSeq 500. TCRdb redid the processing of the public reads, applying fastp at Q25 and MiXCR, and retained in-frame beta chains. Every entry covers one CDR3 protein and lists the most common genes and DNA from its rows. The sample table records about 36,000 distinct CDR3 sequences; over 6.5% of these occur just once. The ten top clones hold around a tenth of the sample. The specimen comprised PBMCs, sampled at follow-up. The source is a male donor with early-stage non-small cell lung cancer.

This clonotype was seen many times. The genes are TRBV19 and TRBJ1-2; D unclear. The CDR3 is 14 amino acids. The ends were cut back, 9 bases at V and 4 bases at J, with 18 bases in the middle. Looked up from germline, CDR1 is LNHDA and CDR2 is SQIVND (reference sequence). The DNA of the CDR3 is TGTGCCAGCTCAAATTTGGGATCCCTCTATGGCTACACCTTC. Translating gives CASSNLGSLYGYTF. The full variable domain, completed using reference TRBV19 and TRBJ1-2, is DGGITQSPKYLFRKEGQNVTLSCEQNLNHDAMYWYRQDPGQGLRLIYYSQIVNDFQKGDIAEGYSVSREKKESFPLTVTSAQKNPTAFYLCASSNLGSLYGYTFGSGTRLTVV.

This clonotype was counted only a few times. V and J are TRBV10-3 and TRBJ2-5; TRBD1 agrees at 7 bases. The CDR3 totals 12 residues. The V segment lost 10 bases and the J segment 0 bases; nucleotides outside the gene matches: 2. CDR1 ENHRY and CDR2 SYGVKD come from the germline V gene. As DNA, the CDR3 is TGTGCCAACGGACAGGACCAAGAGACCCAGTACTTC. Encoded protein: CANGQDQETQYF.

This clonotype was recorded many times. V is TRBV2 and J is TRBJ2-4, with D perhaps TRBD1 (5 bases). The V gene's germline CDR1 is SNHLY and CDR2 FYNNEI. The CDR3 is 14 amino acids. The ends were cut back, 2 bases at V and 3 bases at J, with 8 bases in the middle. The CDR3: CASSELRDKNIQYF. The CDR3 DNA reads TGTGCCAGCAGTGAACTCAGGGACAAAAACATTCAGTACTTC.

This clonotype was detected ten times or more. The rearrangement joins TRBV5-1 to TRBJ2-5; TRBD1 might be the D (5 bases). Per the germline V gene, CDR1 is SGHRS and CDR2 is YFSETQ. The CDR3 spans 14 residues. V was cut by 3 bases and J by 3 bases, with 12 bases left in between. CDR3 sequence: CASSSSDSKETQYF. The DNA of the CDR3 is TGCGCCAGCAGCTCATCAGACAGCAAAGAGACCCAGTACTTC.

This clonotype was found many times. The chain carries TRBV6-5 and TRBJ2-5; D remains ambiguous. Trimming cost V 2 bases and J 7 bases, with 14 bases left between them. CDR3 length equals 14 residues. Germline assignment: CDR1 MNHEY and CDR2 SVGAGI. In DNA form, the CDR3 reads TGTGCCAGCAGTTACCAGGACCCCCGAGGGACCCAGTACTTC. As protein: CASSYQDPRGTQYF.